This T cell receptor (beta chain) appears in the sequencing data of a study of cytomegalovirus exposure and HLA in healthy donors. The PCR ran on 60 Vbeta and 13 Jbeta primers. Some clones are missing from TCRdb's copy, which holds only in-frame ones; the method was immunoSEQ multiplex PCR. Of around 130,000 clones detected, about 80% appear once; the ten largest clones hold 1% to 1.5%. Deletions cut 5 bases from V and 0 bases from J, with 17 bases between. CDR1 is SGHVS and CDR2 is FQNEAQ in the germline V gene. CDR3 length: 17 residues. The rearrangement links TRBV7-8 to TRBJ1-5; D ambiguous. Sequences were obtained from PBMCs. The sequence came from a man aged 50 or older in good health and CMV-seronegative. The CDR3, as DNA: TGTGCCAGCAGCCCGAGTCGTGTTCCCTATAGCAATCAGCCCCAGCATTTT. Residues: CASSPSRVPYSNQPQHF. Looking up the rest from reference TRBV7-8 and TRBJ1-5 gives the full variable domain: GAGVSQSPRYKVAKRGQDVALRCDPISGHVSLFWYQQALGQGPEFLTYFQNEAQLDKSGLPSDRFFAERPEGSVSTLKIQRTQQEDSAVYLCASSPSRVPYSNQPQHFGDGTRLSIL.